This TCR beta chain was identified in a study of cytomegalovirus exposure and HLA in healthy donors. Primers included in the PCR were 60 Vbeta and 13 Jbeta primers. Sequenced by immunoSEQ multiplex PCR; TCRdb stores in-frame clones only, minus some. The table includes about 76,000 clones, 78% detected once. The junction had 10 bases not matched to a gene; V was cut back by 2 bases and J by 5 bases. Germline CDR1 is SGHTA and CDR2 is FQGTGA. The CDR3 has 17 amino acids. Material for sequencing was PBMCs. The chain employs TRBV7-3 and TRBJ2-2, with TRBD1 identical over 8 bases. The receptor was isolated from a male donor in good health and CMV-seropositive. CDR3 region: CASSLLWQGALTGELFF. Written as DNA, the CDR3 is TGTGCCAGCAGCTTATTATGGCAGGGGGCTCTTACCGGGGAGCTGTTTTTT.